This T cell receptor (beta chain) was identified during a study of shared clonotypes between healthy human individuals. Trimming removed 7 bases at V and 0 bases at J, with 12 bases between. The CDR3 covers 14 residues. CDR1 MDHEN and CDR2 SYDVKM come from the germline V gene. Study results and caveats: Enrolling few donors narrowed the genetic and exposure-history diversity that was represented. Generation probabilities of non-shared clonotypes were lower (relative to those shared by all four donors).

For this clone: The antigen remains undetermined.

Profiling relied on immunoSEQ multiplex PCR, and the TCRdb table lists in-frame clones only, not all of them. The sample has about 1.1 million clones, around 82% seen once. The TCR originated in a young man in good health. Some clones in this sample may be carry-over from other donors' samples. This chain links TRBV28 with TRBJ1-2; no clear D gene. Sequences were obtained from memory CD4+ T cells from PBMCs. The subset: CD45RA-negative fraction. The CDR3 region has the DNA TGTGCCAGCACCCATGGGGTAGCTAACTATGGCTACACCTTC. Its protein product is CASTHGVANYGYTF.